This is a list of T cell receptor beta chains from one sample in a study of post-analysis software for immune sequencing data. TCRdb processed the PCR reads anew with MiXCR; each CDR3 protein has one entry. The sample lists 350,000 to 450,000 distinct CDR3 sequences, less than 40% occurring once. Sequencing used blood. These receptors were taken from a girl aged 5 to 17 with multiple sclerosis. Each CDR3 is given with its conserved first and last residue. The D gene is left open where the match is weak. Clone size is not always given. Where it is, it says once, few, many or a class for expanded clones.

TRBJ1-1	few	TRBV24-1	NA	12	TGTGCCACCAGTAACGGGAACACTGAAGCTTTCTTT	CATSNGNTEAFF
TRBJ2-1	NA	TRBV20-1	NA	14	TGCAGTGCTAGCTCCTCCGCCCGGGGCAATGAGCAGTTCTTC	CSASSSARGNEQFF
TRBJ2-1	many	TRBV9	TRBD2	15	TGTGCCAGCAGCGTACTAGCGGGGGGCTACAATGAGCAGTTCTTC	CASSVLAGGYNEQFF
TRBJ1-1	NA	TRBV11-2	TRBD1	15	TGTGCCAGCAGAGAGGACAGGGGCTGGAACACTGATGCTTTCTTT	CASREDRGWNTDAFF
TRBJ2-1	NA	TRBV6-1	NA	15	TGTGCCAGCAGTGAATATGCAGACTCCTACAATGAGCAGTTCTTC	CASSEYADSYNEQFF
TRBJ1-2	few	TRBV4-2	TRBD1	15	TGTGCCAGCAGCCAAGAACTACAGGGGGTCTATGGCTACACCTTC	CASSQELQGVYGYTF
TRBJ1-5	NA	TRBV27	NA	17	TGTGCCAGCAGTTTATTTGGTTCACTAGGGAGCAATCAGCCCCAGCATTTT	CASSLFGSLGSNQPQHF
TRBJ2-7	few	TRBV29-1	NA	14	TGCAGCGTTGCCCCCCAGGGAGAACTCGACGAGCAGTACTTC	CSVAPQGELDEQYF
TRBJ1-5	NA	TRBV6-6	NA	15	TGTGCCAGCAGTTACTCGATTCATAATAATCAGCCCCAGCATTTT	CASSYSIHNNQPQHF
TRBJ1-5	few	TRBV7-9	TRBD1	17	TGTGCCAGCAGCCCTGGGCCGACAGGGGAAGGCAATCAGCCCCAGCATTTT	CASSPGPTGEGNQPQHF
TRBJ1-1	NA	TRBV7-8	TRBD1	17	TGTGCCAGCAGCCTGGACCGTACAGGGGCTATGAACACTGAAGCTTTCTTT	CASSLDRTGAMNTEAFF
TRBJ1-1	NA	TRBV6-1	TRBD1	17	TGTGCCCGCAGCCGTGGCAGGGGGCGAACGGGGAACACTGAAGCTTTCTTT	CARSRGRGRTGNTEAFF
TRBJ2-1	few	TRBV24-1	TRBD2	12	TGTGCCACCAGGGCGGGGGTCAATGAGCAGTTCTTC	CATRAGVNEQFF
TRBJ1-1	few	TRBV9	TRBD1	15	TGTGCCAGCAGCCCCGAGGGACAGATTAACACTGAAGCTTTCTTT	CASSPEGQINTEAFF
TRBJ1-2	NA	TRBV6-2/TRBV6-3	NA	11	TGTGCCAGCAGCCAGACACGCGGCTACACCTTC	CASSQTRGYTF
TRBJ1-6	NA	TRBV12-3/TRBV12-4	NA	19	TGTGCCAGCAGTTTAGCGAAACTTCGGGACACCGCCATGGGTTCACCCCTCCACTTT	CASSLAKLRDTAMGSPLHF
TRBJ2-5	few	TRBV24-1	NA	13	TGTGCCACCAGTGATTTGTCTCGGGAGACCCAGTACTTC	CATSDLSRETQYF
TRBJ2-1	few	TRBV5-1	NA	14	TGCGCCAGCAGCTCGGACAGAGTTTACAATGAGCAGTTCTTC	CASSSDRVYNEQFF
TRBJ2-1	few	TRBV24-1	TRBD2	20	TGTGCCACCAGTGACTCGGGACTAGCGGGGGGGGTCAGCTCCTACAATGAGCAGTTCTTC	CATSDSGLAGGVSSYNEQFF
TRBJ2-4	few	TRBV4-1	TRBD2	16	TGCGCCAGCAGCCACTACGATAGCGGGGGGGCTGACATTCAGTACTTC	CASSHYDSGGADIQYF
TRBJ1-4	few	TRBV15	TRBD1	14	TGTGCCACCACCCGGGACAGAAATAATGAAAAACTGTTTTTT	CATTRDRNNEKLFF
TRBJ1-1	few	TRBV7-8	NA	16	TGTGCCAGCAGCTCCCCGGACAGCCCATGGGACACTGAAGCTTTCTTT	CASSSPDSPWDTEAFF
TRBJ2-1	few	TRBV6-2/TRBV6-3	TRBD2	14	TGTGCCAGCAAGGGTAGCGGGCCGGCGGGTGAGCAGTTCTTC	CASKGSGPAGEQFF
TRBJ2-4	NA	TRBV7-9	NA	12	TGTGCCAGCAGCCGACTTGGGCCAGAGCAGTACTTC	CASSRLGPEQYF
TRBJ1-5	NA	TRBV7-2	TRBD1	16	TGTGCCAGCAGCTTAGAAGGGCAGGGGGTTCGTCAGCCCCAGCATTTT	CASSLEGQGVRQPQHF
TRBJ1-5	few	TRBV4-3	TRBD1	15	TGCGCCAGCAGCCCATGGACAGGGGGCAATCAGCCCCAGCATTTT	CASSPWTGGNQPQHF
TRBJ1-6	NA	TRBV2	NA	14	TGTGCCAGCAACGGGGACATCAATAATTCACCCCTCCACTTT	CASNGDINNSPLHF
TRBJ2-4	few	TRBV6-6	NA	16	TGTGCCAGCAGTTACCCCTCGGGGGAATCCAAAAACATTCAGTACTTC	CASSYPSGESKNIQYF
TRBJ1-5	NA	TRBV4-2	NA	14	TGTGCCAGCAGCCCACGGGGACCCAATCAGCCCCAGCATTTT	CASSPRGPNQPQHF
TRBJ2-5	NA	TRBV11-2	NA	14	TGTGCCAGCAGTTGGGGGGGCACACAAGAGACCCAGTACTTC	CASSWGGTQETQYF
TRBJ1-1	many	TRBV29-1	NA	12	TGCAGCGTTGAAGAGGTGAACACTGAAGCTTTCTTT	CSVEEVNTEAFF
TRBJ1-6	few	TRBV11-2	NA	17	TGTGCCAGCAGCCCCGGGGAGGGTCAGGGTTGGAGTTCACCCCTCCACTTT	CASSPGEGQGWSSPLHF
TRBJ2-5	many	TRBV7-2	NA	14	TGTGCCAGCAGCCGGACCCGGGGCGGAGAGACCCAGTACTTC	CASSRTRGGETQYF
TRBJ2-3	NA	TRBV12-3/TRBV12-4	NA	15	TGTGCCAGCAGTTTCAAGAGGGGGGGACCTGATGCGCAGTATTTT	CASSFKRGGPDAQYF
TRBJ1-5	NA	TRBV12-3/TRBV12-4	TRBD1	13	TGTGCCAGCAGTTTTGACAGGGGACAGCCCCAGCATTTT	CASSFDRGQPQHF
TRBJ2-1	few	TRBV5-1	TRBD1	15	TGCGCCAGCAGCCTGGAGGGACAGGTGCTTAATGAGCAGTTCTTC	CASSLEGQVLNEQFF
TRBJ2-7	few	TRBV10-3	NA	13	TGTGCCATCCGTGAACCCCTTTTGGACGAGCAGTACTTC	CAIREPLLDEQYF
TRBJ1-2	few	TRBV20-1	NA	12	TGCAGTGTTCTGACAGACTACTATGGCTACACCTTC	CSVLTDYYGYTF
TRBJ1-2	NA	TRBV12-3/TRBV12-4	NA	13	TGTGCCAGCACCCGAGTCGGGGGAGGTGGCTACACCTTC	CASTRVGGGGYTF
TRBJ2-3	NA	TRBV4-3	NA	15	TGCGCCAGCAGCCAAGGGCGGGACCGCACAGATACGCAGTATTTT	CASSQGRDRTDTQYF
TRBJ2-3	NA	TRBV18	TRBD2	15	TGTGCCAGCTCACGAACGGGACGGGGGGCAGATACGCAGTATTTT	CASSRTGRGADTQYF
TRBJ2-1	NA	TRBV27	TRBD1	15	TGTGCCAGCAGTTTGCAGGGGGCAGCGCCCGATGAGCAGTTCTTC	CASSLQGAAPDEQFF
TRBJ2-3	few	TRBV7-2	TRBD2	17	TGTGCCAGCAGCTCTTGGACTAGCGGGGGAGGAAGAGATACGCAGTATTTT	CASSSWTSGGGRDTQYF
TRBJ2-5	few	TRBV6-5	TRBD1	16	TGTGCCAGCAGTTATACAACAGGGGGCGGGGAAGAGACCCAGTACTTC	CASSYTTGGGEETQYF
TRBJ2-5	few	TRBV7-2	NA	12	TGTGCCAGCAGCTTAGCCGGGCAGACCCAGTACTTC	CASSLAGQTQYF
TRBJ2-3	few	TRBV4-1	TRBD1	15	TGCGCCAGCAGCCAACTCTCGACAGGGGGGGATACGCAGTATTTT	CASSQLSTGGDTQYF
TRBJ2-1	NA	TRBV2	NA	12	TGTGCCAGCAGTCGGGCCAACAATGAGCAGTTCTTC	CASSRANNEQFF
TRBJ2-1	few	TRBV7-9	TRBD2	16	TGTGCCAGCAGCCCGAAGTTTAGCGGGGGAGCTTATGAGCAGTTCTTC	CASSPKFSGGAYEQFF
TRBJ2-7	NA	TRBV20-1	NA	15	TGCAGTGCTAGAGATTCAGGGGGGGCCACCTACGAGCAGTACTTC	CSARDSGGATYEQYF
TRBJ1-1	NA	TRBV6-6	TRBD1	17	TGTGCCAGCAGTTTCTCACGGGACAGGACCATGAACACTGAAGCTTTCTTT	CASSFSRDRTMNTEAFF
TRBJ2-3	few	TRBV6-5	NA	15	TGTGCCAGCAGTTACTCGATTGTAGACGCAGATACGCAGTATTTT	CASSYSIVDADTQYF